This T cell receptor (beta chain) was obtained from a study of T cell repertoires in cytomegalovirus infection (dated 2019 in TCRdb). Background on the whole study: The HLA type of each donor mattered for the analysis, because public TCR beta signatures pointed to carriage of CMV infection along with the matching HLA type.

Concerning this clonotype: Its antigen is currently not known. One base away lies a much larger clone, so this may be a sequencing read error.

The sequencing machine was an Illumina HiSeq 1500. TCRdb itself trimmed the public reads at Q25 with fastp, ran MiXCR and retained productive beta chains. Duplicate CDR3 protein sequences are folded into a single record with the most common DNA and genes. This sample lists 250,000 or so distinct CDR3 sequences; approximately 13% were detected once. The top ten constitute roughly 1.7% of the sample. The CDR3 sequence holds 15 residues, the cysteine and phenylalanine included. Only the CDR3 portion is preserved as DNA: 45 bases, with reading frame beginning at the first base. The paper's findings and limits, for the study overall: The ex vivo response was dominated by HLA-C-restricted CMV-specific TCR beta clonotypes, which also provided the single most frequent clonotype in two of eight donors. In both this cohort and an independent roughly 330-donor cohort, the cumulative frequency of public TCR beta family members distinguished carriers of CMV infection plus the relevant HLA type.

The receptor chain draws on TRBV12-3 or TRBV12-4 and TRBJ2-2, and 11 junction bases match TRBD2. This TCR came from a human donor in good health (CMV status not recorded). Some clones in this sample may be carry-over from other donors' samples. Specimen: PBMCs. This receptor has the CDR3 CAGSLASGGTGELFF. Here is the DNA: TGTGCCGGCAGTCTTGCTAGCGGGGGGACCGGGGAGCTGTTTTTT.